Listed here are 28 T cell receptor beta chains from one sample, sequenced in a study of cytomegalovirus exposure and HLA in healthy donors. 13 Jbeta primers and 60 Vbeta primers were used for the PCR. Here immunoSEQ multiplex PCR was the method, and the copy in TCRdb shows in-frame clones only, minus some. The table records 150,000 to 200,000 clones, roughly 12% of them present only once. The sequenced sample was PBMCs. The receptors stem from a man aged 50 to 59 in good health and CMV-seropositive.

A few counts support this clone. V is TRBV6-6 and J is TRBJ1-3; D remains ambiguous. The CDR3 contains 16 residues. Trimming left V 6 bases short and J 0 bases short, with 15 bases between. Germline values: CDR1 MNHNY, CDR2 SVGAGI (reference sequence). The CDR3 here is CASSLDGGFSGNTIYF. The CDR3 nucleotides read TGTGCCAGCAGCCTAGATGGCGGTTTCTCTGGAAACACCATATATTTT.

A few counts support this clone. The genes are TRBV19 and TRBJ1-3; D is ambiguous. V lost 1 base, J lost 7 bases, and 14 bases lay in between. CDR3 length: 15 residues. Per germline, CDR1 LNHDA and CDR2 SQIVND (reference sequence). The chain's CDR3 is CASSIVAGLDNTIYF. In nucleotides, the CDR3 is TGTGCCAGTAGTATAGTGGCAGGTCTGGATAACACCATATATTTT.

This clone was observed a few times. The J gene is TRBJ2-2, the V gene TRBV6-6; TRBD1 might be the D (5 bases). CDR3 size: 15 residues. Trimming took off 5 bases at V and 2 bases at J, with 12 bases between the two ends. Germline V gene sequence: CDR1 MNHNY, CDR2 SVGAGI (reference sequence). The CDR3 is CASSTPWGNTGELFF. CDR3 bases: TGTGCCAGCAGTACTCCATGGGGCAACACCGGGGAGCTGTTTTTT.

This clone was detected only a few times. V usage is TRBV29-1 and J usage is TRBJ2-7; 9 positions match TRBD1. The V segment lost 4 bases and the J segment 6 bases; nucleotides outside the gene matches: 10. CDR1 is SQVTM and CDR2 is ANQGSEA in the germline V gene. The CDR3 extends over 14 amino acids. The CDR3 bases are TGCAGCGTTGTCGATACAGGGGGCAAGGGCGAGCAGTACGTC. This encodes CSVVDTGGKGEQYV.

A few counts support this clone. J is TRBJ1-4 and V is TRBV29-1, with D uncertain. Germline V gene data show CDR1 as SQVTM and CDR2 as ANQGSEA. CDR3 length: 12 amino acids. V lost 3 bases and J lost 3, with 5 bases in between. The DNA of the CDR3 is TGCAGCGTTGACAGTCCTAATGAAAAACTGTTTTTT. Amino acid sequence: CSVDSPNEKLFF.

In this sample, this clone turned up a few times. V and J are TRBV6-1 and TRBJ2-7, with D perhaps TRBD2 (6 bases). CDR1 is MNHNS, CDR2 SASEGT, per germline. V lost 6 bases and J lost 3, with 15 bases in between. The CDR3 contains 14 residues. The CDR3 region is CASRPRDSFYEQYV. For the CDR3, the DNA is TGTGCCAGCAGACCCAGGGACTCCTTCTACGAGCAGTACGTC.

The rearrangement joins TRBV29-1 to TRBJ2-5; 11 bases agree with TRBD1. The CDR3 sequence is 13 residues long. V gave up 7 bases and J gave up 2 bases; unmatched junction bases: 3. The germline V gene has CDR1 SQVTM and CDR2 ANQGSEA. The CDR3 protein is CSGGTGGQETQYF. CDR3 nucleotides: TGCAGCGGGGGGACAGGGGGACAAGAGACCCAGTACTTC.

The genes are TRBV4-1 and TRBJ1-4; D gene unclear. Germline CDR1 is MGHRA and CDR2 is YSYEKL. CDR3 length: 12 residues. Trimming cost V 0 bases and J 12 bases, with 8 bases left between them. Here the CDR3 DNA reads TGCGCCAGCAGCCAAGATAACAGAGAACTGTTTTTT. Residues: CASSQDNRELFF.

The sample holds a few counts of this clone. The rearrangement links TRBV2 to TRBJ2-7, with D possibly matching TRBD1 (6 bases). CDR1 and CDR2 from the germline V gene are SNHLY and FYNNEI. V was cut by 4 bases and J by 3 bases, with 13 bases left in between. This CDR3 contains 14 residues. This chain's CDR3 is CASSVRQGNYEQYF. Written as DNA, the CDR3 is TGTGCCAGCAGTGTGCGGCAGGGGAACTACGAGCAGTACTTC.

This clone was counted a few times. This rearrangement joins TRBV19 to TRBJ1-2; no clear D. From germline, CDR1 is LNHDA and CDR2 SQIVND (reference sequence). The CDR3 is made up of 13 amino acids. V was trimmed by 3 bases and J by 5 bases, leaving 10 bases between them. The CDR3 nucleotides read TGTGCCAGTAGTATCACCGGGTCTTATGGCTACACCTTC. Translated: CASSITGSYGYTF.

A few counts support this clone. The chain has TRBV7-2 and TRBJ2-3; a weak D match, TRBD1 (7 bases). The CDR3 has 13 amino acids. Trimming cost V 6 bases and J 3 bases, with 10 bases left between them. Germline V lookup: CDR1 SGHTA, CDR2 FQGNSA. This CDR3 is CASSPGGTDTQYF. CDR3 sequence (DNA): TGTGCCAGCAGTCCAGGGGGGACAGATACGCAGTATTTT.

This clone has just a few counts. The chain is built from TRBV28 and TRBJ2-7; 7 positions match TRBD2. The CDR3 covers 12 residues. Germline V gene data show CDR1 as MDHEN and CDR2 as SYDVKM. Trimming took 10 bases from V and 4 from J; bases not matched to a gene: 7. The CDR3 region is CATGGQLYEQYV. As DNA, the CDR3 is TGTGCCACGGGAGGTCAACTTTACGAGCAGTACGTC.

The V and J genes are TRBV25-1 and TRBJ1-1; TRBD1 aligns across 7 bases. V trimming: 6 bases; J trimming: 1 base; junction bases outside the gene matches: 5. The CDR3 length is 14 residues. The V gene's germline CDR1 is MGHDK and CDR2 SYGVNS. CDR3 amino acids: CASSRRGTNTEAFF. The CDR3 region has the DNA TGTGCCAGCAGCCGCAGGGGGACGAACACTGAAGCTTTCTTT.

This clone has just a few counts. The rearrangement links TRBV2 to TRBJ2-2; D ambiguous. The CDR3 contains 15 residues. The germline gives CDR1 SNHLY, CDR2 FYNNEI. V was clipped by 7 bases and J by 0 bases, with 12 bases between them. CDR3 coding DNA: TGTGCCAGCACTAGAAGGCAGCCGAACACCGGGGAGCTGTTTTTT. Translated: CASTRRQPNTGELFF. The complete variable domain, with remaining parts taken from reference TRBV2 and TRBJ2-2, reads EPEVTQTPSHQVTQMGQEVILRCVPISNHLYFYWYRQILGQKVEFLVSFYNNEISEKSEIFDDQFSVERPDGSNFTLKIRSTKLEDSAMYFCASTRRQPNTGELFFGEGSRLTVL.

The V and J genes are TRBV7-9 and TRBJ1-1; D unresolved. Trimming stripped 3 bases from V and 4 bases from J, with 15 bases between. Germline CDR1 and CDR2: SEHNR and FQNEAQ (reference sequence). This CDR3 is built from 15 residues. The CDR3 DNA is TGTGCCAGCAGCTTGTACCAGTCTGCGGGCACTGAAGCTTTCTTT. The encoded protein is CASSLYQSAGTEAFF.

This clone was detected a few times. V is TRBV4-1 and J is TRBJ2-5, with TRBD2 matching over 11 bases. J gave up 5 bases and V 4 bases, and 6 bases lay outside the gene matches. CDR3 length equals 15 residues. Germline V gene lookup returns CDR1 MGHRA and CDR2 YSYEKL. The CDR3 DNA sequence: TGCGCCAGCAGCCCGTGGACTAGCGGGTGGGAGACCCAGTACTTC. Translated: CASSPWTSGWETQYF.

In this sample, this clone turned up a few times. This rearrangement joins TRBV5-1 to TRBJ2-7; perhaps TRBD2 as D (5 bases). The CDR3 contains 14 residues. V was shortened by 0 bases and J by 1 base, with 8 bases between the two germline ends. Germline-derived CDR1 and CDR2 are SGHRS and YFSETQ. The CDR3 here is CASSLDGVSYEQYF. CDR3 in DNA: TGCGCCAGCAGCTTGGACGGGGTTTCCTACGAGCAGTACTTC.

CDR3 bases: TGTGCCAGCGGGTCCAGGGGAAGGAAGGATGAGCAGTTCTTC. Its translation is CASGSRGRKDEQFF. The J gene is TRBJ2-1, the V gene TRBV7-2; D possibly corresponds to TRBD1 (6 bases). This CDR3 is built from 14 residues. The V gene's germline CDR1 is SGHTA and CDR2 FQGNSA. V lost 8 bases and J 8 bases, leaving 19 bases between the germline ends.

This clone came up a few times. V usage is TRBV5-4 and J usage is TRBJ2-5; 15 bases are a match to TRBD2. Looked up from germline, CDR1 is SGHNT and CDR2 is YYREEE (reference sequence). After removal of 4 bases from V and 5 bases from J, the junction contained 9 bases not matched to a gene. The CDR3 spans 17 residues. CDR3 nucleotide sequence: TGTGCCAGCAGCCAGGGGACTAGCGGGGGGTCTGGGGAGACCCAGTACTTC. It yields the protein CASSQGTSGGSGETQYF.

This clone turned up a few times. The gene calls are TRBV5-1 and TRBJ1-4; D possibly corresponds to TRBD1 (6 bases). Deletions cut 5 bases from V and 3 bases from J, with 11 bases between. Germline V lookup: CDR1 SGHRS, CDR2 YFSETQ. The CDR3 sequence is 14 residues long. Written as DNA, the CDR3 is TGCGCCAGCAGTAAGGACAGACCTAATGAAAAACTGTTTTTT. Translated, it gives CASSKDRPNEKLFF.

The V and J genes are TRBV15 and TRBJ1-4; D is possibly TRBD1 (6 bases). The V gene's germline CDR1 is LNHNV and CDR2 YYDKDF (reference sequence). The CDR3 spans 13 residues. With 1 base removed from V and 7 bases from J, the gap between germline ends came to 7 bases. The CDR3 nucleotides are TGTGCCACCAGCAGAGGGACAGTTGAAAAACTGTTTTTT. Translating gives CATSRGTVEKLFF. The full variable domain, its missing parts supplied by reference TRBV15 and TRBJ1-4, is DAMVIQNPRYQVTQFGKPVTLSCSQTLNHNVMYWYQQKSSQAPKLLFHYYDKDFNNEADTPDNFQSRRPNTSFCFLDIRSPGLGDTAMYLCATSRGTVEKLFFGSGTQLSVL.

This chain links TRBV5-8 with TRBJ1-1, with D uncertain. Trimming cost V 7 bases and J 0 bases, with 10 bases left between them. The V gene's germline CDR1 is SGHTS and CDR2 YDEGEE. There are 13 residues in the CDR3. The CDR3 nucleotides read TGTGCCAGCTCCCCAAGAGTGAACACTGAAGCTTTCTTT. Translated: CASSPRVNTEAFF.

The chain recombines TRBV4-3 with TRBJ2-2; 8 positions agree with TRBD1. With V trimmed by 3 bases and J by 3 bases, 9 bases remained unmatched. The V gene's germline CDR1 is LGHNA and CDR2 YSLEER. There are 17 residues in the CDR3. The CDR3 protein is CASSHGTGGPDTGELFF. CDR3 nucleotides: TGCGCCAGCAGCCACGGGACAGGTGGTCCGGACACCGGGGAGCTGTTTTTT.

This clone was found a few times. V is TRBV30 and J is TRBJ1-5; 8 bases agree with TRBD1. The CDR3 has 13 amino acids. V gave up 2 bases and J gave up 5 bases; unmatched junction bases: 2. Per the germline V gene, CDR1 is GTSNPN and CDR2 is SVGIG (reference sequence). The CDR3 coding sequence is TGTGCCTGGAGTACACAGGGGGATCAGCCCCAGCATTTT. It codes for CAWSTQGDQPQHF.

This sequence joins TRBV5-8 and TRBJ1-5, with TRBD1 as a possible D gene (5 bases). The CDR3 extends over 16 amino acids. V was pared by 3 bases and J by 0 bases, with 13 bases between. CDR1 and CDR2 from the germline V gene are SGHTS and YDEGEE. The CDR3 DNA sequence: TGTGCCAGCAGCTGGGGCGGCAGCCATAGCAATCAGCCCCAGCATTTT. It specifies CASSWGGSHSNQPQHF.

This clone was counted only a few times. The chain employs TRBV9 and TRBJ2-3; 10 bases align to TRBD2. Trimming removed 3 bases from V and 4 bases from J; junction bases left unmatched: 11. The germline CDR1 and CDR2 sequences are SGDLS and YYNGEE. This CDR3 has 17 residues. DNA of the CDR3: TGTGCCAGCAGCGCCCCGCGAAGCAGCGGGGGGGCAGATACGCAGTATTTT. This codes for CASSAPRSSGGADTQYF.

This sequence joins TRBV10-3 and TRBJ1-6, with 8 bases lining up with TRBD1. V lost 4 bases, J lost 5 bases, and 4 bases stayed unmatched. The CDR3 is made up of 15 amino acids. Per germline, CDR1 ENHRY and CDR2 SYGVKD. The DNA of the CDR3 is TGTGCCATCAGTGTGGGACAGGCGGATAATTCACCCCTCCACTTT. This codes for CAISVGQADNSPLHF.

This clone was seen a handful of times. This sequence joins TRBV4-1 and TRBJ1-2; tentative D call: TRBD1 (5 bases). The CDR3 has 15 residues. Trimming pared 1 base from V and 8 bases from J, leaving 17 bases between. Germline V CDR1 and CDR2: MGHRA, YSYEKL. The CDR3 nucleotides read TGCGCCAGCAGCCAAGTAGAAAGGGGAATACGGGGCTACACCTTC. This gives the protein CASSQVERGIRGYTF.